One T cell receptor (beta chain) is described in this entry. In the authors' methods: Amplification of reference gene primers was used by the study to estimate nucleated cell counts. The repertoire was sequenced with immunoSEQ multiplex PCR; TCRdb's copy has only in-frame clones and lacks some. Clone size and the V and J calls come from that table; the DNA yielded D and trimming. This table holds about 70,000 clones, about 88% found once. Germline-derived CDR1 and CDR2 are SGHNT and YENEEA. CDR3 length: 14 amino acids. V gave up 5 bases and J gave up 5 bases, with 15 bases separating them. The data were obtained in a study of blood T cell repertoires in COVID-19. About the research overall: Sites across the United States, Italy and Spain contributed samples from acute and convalescent COVID-19. The cDNA or gDNA used as material had been derived from T cells, B-cell-depleted T cells, or PBMCs.

This receptor was identified in a man in his sixties or seventies with active COVID-19. V is TRBV11-3 and J is TRBJ1-1, with D possibly being TRBD1 (5 bases). The material sequenced was peripheral blood. The CDR3, as DNA: TGTGCCAGCAGCCCGGGGGGGTGGAGGACTGAAGCTTTCTTT. Protein product: CASSPGGWRTEAFF.